This entry is about one TCR beta chain. This may be a read error: a much more frequent sequence differs by one nucleotide. Specified time point: persistent/refractory GD, antithyroid drugs over 5 years with positive TRAb. RNA isolated from PBMCs was used to make the TCR library. The record originates from a study of regulatory T cells in long-lasting Graves disease. Building of the TCR beta libraries involved iRepertoire HTBI primers and Arm-PCR of CDR3 regions. TCRdb re-called the multiplex PCR reads through MiXCR, storing one row per CDR3 protein. Among 650,000 to 850,000 distinct CDR3 sequences listed, approximately 31% were seen once. Trimming cost V 6 bases and J 3 bases, with 15 bases left between them. Germline V gives CDR1 MDHEN, CDR2 SYDVKM. CDR3 length equals 14 residues.

This rearrangement joins TRBV28 to TRBJ2-7; D ambiguous. The TCR originated in a female donor with Graves disease. Sequencing used peripheral blood mononuclear cells (PBMCs), obtained when the disease was refractory, from a patient treated with antithyroid drugs. The chain's CDR3 is CASSPPTWGYEQYF. CDR3 sequence (DNA): TGTGCCAGCAGCCCTCCAACATGGGGCTACGAGCAGTACTTC.